This T cell receptor (beta chain) was sequenced in a study of technical replicates of blood from a few donors. Trimming removed 1 base at V and 6 bases at J, with 13 bases between. CDR1 and CDR2 (germline): MNHEY, SMNVEV (reference sequence). The CDR3 runs to 14 residues. Assay used: immunoSEQ multiplex PCR; TCRdb lists only in-frame clones, some missing. The sample yields more than 10,000 clones, roughly 77% seen once. The source is a human donor in good health. V is TRBV27 and J is TRBJ2-7; D might be TRBD1 (5 bases). Sequences were obtained from PBMCs. CDR3 DNA: TGTGCCAGCAGTTTATACAGGAGCAGTATCGAGCAGTACTTC. It translates to CASSLYRSSIEQYF.